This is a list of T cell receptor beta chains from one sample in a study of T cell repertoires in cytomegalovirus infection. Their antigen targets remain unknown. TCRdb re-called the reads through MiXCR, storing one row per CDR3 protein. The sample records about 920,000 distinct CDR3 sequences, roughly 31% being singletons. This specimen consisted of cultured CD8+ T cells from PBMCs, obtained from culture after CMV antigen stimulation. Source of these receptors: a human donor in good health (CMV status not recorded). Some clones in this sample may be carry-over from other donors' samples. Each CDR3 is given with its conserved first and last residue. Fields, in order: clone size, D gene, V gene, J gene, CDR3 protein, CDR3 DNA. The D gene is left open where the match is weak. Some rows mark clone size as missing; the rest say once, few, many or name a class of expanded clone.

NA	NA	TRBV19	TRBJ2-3	CASSTDLGDTQYF	TGTGCCAGTAGCACGGACTTGGGAGATACGCAGTATTTT
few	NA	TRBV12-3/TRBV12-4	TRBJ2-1	CASSPGQGSTF	TGTGCCAGCAGCCCAGGTCAAGGCTCGACCTTC
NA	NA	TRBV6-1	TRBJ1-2	CASTGGISHGYTF	TGTGCCAGCACTGGGGGGATATCACATGGCTACACCTTC
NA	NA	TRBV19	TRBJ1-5	CASSIDPRAGPDNQPQHF	TGTGCCAGTAGTATAGATCCGAGGGCAGGGCCAGATAATCAGCCCCAGCATTTT
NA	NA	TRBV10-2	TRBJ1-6	CASSDWGNNSPLHF	TGCGCCAGCAGTGATTGGGGGAATAATTCACCCCTCCACTTT
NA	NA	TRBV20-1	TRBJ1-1	CSARDQGNTEAFF	TGCAGTGCTAGAGACCAAGGGAACACTGAAGCTTTCTTT
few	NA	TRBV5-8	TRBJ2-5	CASSLEQGTDKETQYF	TGTGCCAGCAGCTTGGAACAGGGTACCGACAAAGAGACCCAGTACTTC
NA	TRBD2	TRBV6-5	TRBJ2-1	CASSYSMRGSYNEQFF	TGTGCCAGCAGTTACTCGATGCGGGGGTCCTACAATGAGCAGTTCTTC
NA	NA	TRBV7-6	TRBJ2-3	CASSLAFRGGKTAADTQYF	TGTGCCAGCAGCTTAGCCTTTAGGGGGGGTAAGACGGCAGCAGATACGCAGTATTTT
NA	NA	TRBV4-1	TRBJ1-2	CASSQDIGNRVDYGYTF	TGCGCCAGCAGCCAAGATATAGGGAATCGGGTGGACTATGGCTACACCTTC
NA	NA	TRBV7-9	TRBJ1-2	CASSEMDYGYTF	TGTGCCAGCAGCGAGATGGACTATGGCTACACCTTC
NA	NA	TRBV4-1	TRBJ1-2	CASSQDRESLNYGYTF	TGCGCCAGCAGCCAAGATCGAGAGAGCTTGAACTATGGCTACACCTTC
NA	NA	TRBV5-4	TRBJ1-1	CASSIDITEAFF	TGTGCCAGCAGCATTGACATCACTGAAGCTTTCTTT
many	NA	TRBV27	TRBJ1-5	CASSPTGVNQPQHF	TGTGCCAGCAGCCCAACTGGGGTAAACCAGCCCCAGCATTTT
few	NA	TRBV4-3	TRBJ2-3	CASSQDMRTDTQYF	TGCGCCAGCAGCCAAGATATGCGCACAGATACGCAGTATTTT
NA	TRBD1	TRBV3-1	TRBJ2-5	CASSQEGTGRRTQYF	TGTGCCAGCAGCCAAGAAGGGACAGGGAGAAGGACCCAGTACTTC
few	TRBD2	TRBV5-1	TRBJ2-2	CASSFGTGGTGELFF	TGTGCCAGCAGCTTCGGGACGGGGGGAACCGGGGAGCTGTTTTTT
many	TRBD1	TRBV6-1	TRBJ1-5	CASRPSTGARGRPQHF	TGTGCCAGCAGACCTTCGACAGGGGCTCGGGGCCGGCCCCAGCATTTT
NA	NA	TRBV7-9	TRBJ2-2	CASSTALADWTYGGELFF	TGTGCCAGCAGCACCGCTTTGGCAGACTGGACCTACGGCGGGGAGCTGTTTTTT
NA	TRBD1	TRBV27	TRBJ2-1	CASSLQGQYNEQFF	TGTGCCAGCAGTTTACAGGGACAGTACAATGAGCAGTTCTTC
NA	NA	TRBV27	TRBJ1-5	CASRGLGEEQPQHF	TGTGCCAGCAGGGGTTTAGGGGAGGAACAGCCCCAGCATTTT
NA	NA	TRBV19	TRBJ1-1	CASQSLLRPEAFF	TGTGCCAGCCAATCCTTACTTCGACCTGAAGCTTTCTTT
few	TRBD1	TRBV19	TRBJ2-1	CASDPGQGAGKFF	TGTGCCAGCGACCCGGGACAGGGGGCAGGAAAGTTCTTC
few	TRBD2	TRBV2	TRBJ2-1	CASSEVASGGYNEQFF	TGTGCCAGCAGTGAAGTGGCTAGCGGGGGCTACAATGAGCAGTTCTTC
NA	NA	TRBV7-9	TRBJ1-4	CASSLTDEDEKLFF	TGTGCTAGCAGCTTAACGGACGAGGATGAAAAACTGTTTTTT
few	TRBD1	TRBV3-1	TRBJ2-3	CASSSTGPVSDTQYF	TGTGCCAGCAGCTCGACAGGGCCTGTATCAGATACGCAGTATTTT
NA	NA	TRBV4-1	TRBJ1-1	CASSQPRSDTEAFF	TGCGCCAGCAGCCAACCCCGGAGCGACACTGAAGCTTTCTTT
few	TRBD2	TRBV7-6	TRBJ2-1	CASSLSGRGGGPNNEQFF	TGTGCCAGCAGCTTATCAGGGAGGGGCGGGGGGCCAAACAATGAGCAGTTCTTC
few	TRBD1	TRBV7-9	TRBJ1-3	CASRRQGFGNTIYF	TGTGCCAGCAGGCGACAGGGTTTTGGAAACACCATATATTTT
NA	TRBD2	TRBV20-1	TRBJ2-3	CSAMSSELAGGWDTQYF	TGCAGTGCTATGAGCTCCGAACTAGCGGGGGGTTGGGATACGCAGTATTTT
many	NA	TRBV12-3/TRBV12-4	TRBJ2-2	CASSFFTESTGELFF	TGTGCCAGCAGTTTTTTCACAGAAAGCACCGGGGAGCTGTTTTTT
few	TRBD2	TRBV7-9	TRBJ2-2	CASSPTSGGPTGELFF	TGTGCCAGCAGCCCTACTAGCGGGGGGCCTACCGGGGAGCTGTTTTTT
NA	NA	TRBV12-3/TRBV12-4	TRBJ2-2	CASSLPEDNIGELFF	TGTGCCAGCAGTTTGCCCGAAGACAACATCGGGGAGCTGTTTTTT
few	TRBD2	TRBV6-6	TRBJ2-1	CASSSTGTSIGHEQFF	TGTGCCAGCAGTAGTACCGGGACTAGTATAGGCCATGAGCAGTTCTTC
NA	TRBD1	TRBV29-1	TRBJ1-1	CSVGRGLLNTEAFF	TGCAGCGTTGGCAGGGGGCTTCTGAACACTGAAGCTTTCTTT
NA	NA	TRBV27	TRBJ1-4	CASSLVVDEKLFF	TGTGCCAGCAGTCTAGTGGTGGATGAAAAACTGTTTTTT
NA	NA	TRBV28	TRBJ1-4	CASSLLQFNEKLFF	TGTGCCAGCAGTCTATTACAGTTTAATGAAAAACTGTTTTTT